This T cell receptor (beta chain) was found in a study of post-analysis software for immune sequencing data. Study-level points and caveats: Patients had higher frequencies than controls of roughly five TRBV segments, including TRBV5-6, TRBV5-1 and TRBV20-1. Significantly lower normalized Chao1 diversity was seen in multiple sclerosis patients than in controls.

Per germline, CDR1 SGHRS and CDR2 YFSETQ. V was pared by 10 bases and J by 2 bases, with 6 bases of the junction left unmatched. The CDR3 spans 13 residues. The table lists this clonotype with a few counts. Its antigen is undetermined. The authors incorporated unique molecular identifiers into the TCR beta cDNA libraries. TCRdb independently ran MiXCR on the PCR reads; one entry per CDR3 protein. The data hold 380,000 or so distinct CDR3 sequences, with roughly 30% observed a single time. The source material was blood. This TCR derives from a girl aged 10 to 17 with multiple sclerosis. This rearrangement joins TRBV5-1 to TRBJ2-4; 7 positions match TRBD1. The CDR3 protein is CASQGDSKNIQYF. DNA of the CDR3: TGCGCCTCTCAGGGGGATTCCAAAAACATTCAGTACTTC.